The present T cell receptor beta chain was sequenced within a study of OX40 agonist ivuxolimab in advanced cancers. Whole-study context: The dose of intravenous ivuxolimab that patients received every 2 weeks ranged from 0.01 to 10 mg/kg.

Produced via immunoSEQ multiplex PCR; TCRdb's table is partial and in-frame only. The sample includes tens of thousands of clones, 65% to 90% seen only once; the top ten take 0.88%. V was pared by 1 base and J by 6 bases, with 0 bases between. From germline, CDR1 is SNHLY and CDR2 FYNNEI. The CDR3 spans 10 residues. The source of this sequence is an adult with an advanced solid tumor such as melanoma, head and neck, liver or kidney cancer. This material consisted of CD4+ or CD8+ T cells sorted from blood, taken in a trial of the OX40 agonist ivuxolimab. The chain joins TRBV2 to TRBJ2-5, with unresolved D. The CDR3 region has the DNA TGTGCCAGCAGTGAAGAGACCCAGTACTTC. Residues: CASSEETQYF.